Below are 15 T cell receptor beta chains sequenced from a single sample in a study of blood T cell repertoires in COVID-19. Profiling relied on immunoSEQ multiplex PCR, and the TCRdb table lists in-frame clones only, not all of them. The profile shows about 420,000 clones, approximately 90% of them singletons. The sequenced material came from peripheral blood. The receptors come from a man aged 18 to 29 with COVID-19, enrolled during active disease.

The CDR3 loop is CATSRGVGLAVSYEQYF. CDR3 bases: TGTGCCACCAGCAGAGGAGTCGGGCTAGCGGTTTCCTACGAGCAGTACTTC. The chain is built from TRBV15 and TRBJ2-7; 7 bases agree with TRBD2. This CDR3 contains 17 residues. V shed 1 base and J 1 base; nucleotides not matched to a gene: 10. Germline V gives CDR1 LNHNV, CDR2 YYDKDF (reference sequence).

Comments on this clone: Other DNA sequences in this sample translate to the same CDR3. The rearrangement uses TRBV19 and TRBJ2-7; D is perhaps TRBD1 (6 bases). V was clipped by 3 bases and J by 4 bases, with 10 bases between them. Germline loops: CDR1 LNHDA, CDR2 SQIVND (reference sequence). The CDR3 runs to 13 residues. CDR3 loop: CASSMGQGYEQYF. In DNA, the CDR3 is TGTGCCAGTAGTATGGGGCAGGGGTACGAGCAGTACTTC.

This clone was observed a few times. This rearrangement joins TRBV7-9 to TRBJ2-7, with D perhaps TRBD1 (6 bases). Germline V gene lookup returns CDR1 SEHNR and CDR2 FQNEAQ (reference sequence). This CDR3 spans 14 amino acids. V shed 4 bases and J shed 5 bases, with 15 bases lying between them. The CDR3 nucleotides read TGTGCCAGCAGCTCCCCCGACAGGCGCGACGAGCAGTACTTC. Translation: CASSSPDRRDEQYF.

J is TRBJ1-2 and V is TRBV18, with D maybe TRBD1 (5 bases). The CDR3 is made up of 14 amino acids. Germline-derived CDR1 and CDR2 are KGHSH and LQKENI. Trimming removed 0 bases from V and 6 bases from J, with 11 bases in between. CDR3 DNA: TGTGCCAGCTCACCACCCGGGACTCAAGATGGCTACACCTTC. Translating gives CASSPPGTQDGYTF.

This sequence joins TRBV29-1 and TRBJ2-1; 16 bases map to TRBD2. V trimming: 7 bases; J trimming: 8 bases; junction bases outside the gene matches: 11. This CDR3 spans 16 amino acids. Germline CDR1 is SQVTM and CDR2 is ANQGSEA. Here the CDR3 reads CSGTGTSGRANDEQFF. The CDR3 region has the DNA TGCAGCGGAACCGGGACTAGCGGGAGGGCCAACGATGAGCAGTTCTTC.

The V call is TRBV6-5, the J call TRBJ2-3, with D possibly being TRBD1 (6 bases). The CDR3 is 15 amino acids. CDR1 and CDR2 from the germline V gene are MNHEY and SVGAGI. The germline V and J ends were trimmed by 5 bases and 3 bases, with 15 bases remaining between them. The CDR3 here is CASSKPGHRTDTQYF. Here the CDR3 DNA reads TGTGCCAGCAGTAAACCGGGACATAGAACAGATACGCAGTATTTT.

CDR3 sequence: CARRTGSGGYTF. The CDR3 DNA reads TGTGCCAGGAGGACAGGGTCAGGAGGCTACACCTTC. The chain couples TRBV2 to TRBJ1-2; 8 bases align to TRBD1. Germline V gene lookup returns CDR1 SNHLY and CDR2 FYNNEI. V lost 9 bases, J lost 8 bases, and 8 bases stayed unmatched. The CDR3 is made up of 12 amino acids.

The gene calls are TRBV30 and TRBJ2-2, with TRBD2 matching 7 bases. The CDR3 has 16 residues. The J segment lost 3 bases and the V segment lost 4 bases, leaving 11 bases of the junction unmatched. Germline CDR1 GTSNPN, CDR2 SVGIG (reference sequence). DNA of the CDR3: TGTGCCTGGATCGGAGCGGGGAGGCGGCACACCGGGGAGCTGTTTTTT. This sequence encodes CAWIGAGRRHTGELFF.

A single count supports this clone. This chain connects TRBV19 to TRBJ1-5; D might be TRBD1 (5 bases). Deletions cut 0 bases from V and 0 bases from J, with 6 bases between. In germline, CDR1 is LNHDA, CDR2 SQIVND (reference sequence). This CDR3 region has 15 residues. The CDR3 sequence is CASSIEGASNQPQHF. CDR3 sequence (DNA): TGTGCCAGTAGTATAGAAGGGGCTAGCAATCAGCCCCAGCATTTT. The whole variable domain, filled in from reference TRBV19 and TRBJ1-5, reads DGGITQSPKYLFRKEGQNVTLSCEQNLNHDAMYWYRQDPGQGLRLIYYSQIVNDFQKGDIAEGYSVSREKKESFPLTVTSAQKNPTAFYLCASSIEGASNQPQHFGDGTRLSIL.

This clone was detected only a few times. This chain connects TRBV11-3 to TRBJ2-7, with 8 bases that match TRBD1. Trimming at V came to 1 base and at J to 0 bases, leaving 5 bases not matched to a gene. The CDR3 has 16 amino acids. Germline CDR1 reads SGHNT; CDR2 reads YENEEA. The CDR3, as DNA: TGTGCCAGCAGCTTAGGCGACAGGGGTCCCTCCTACGAGCAGTACTTC. It yields the protein CASSLGDRGPSYEQYF. The whole variable domain, filled in from reference TRBV11-3 and TRBJ2-7, reads EAGVVQSPRYKIIEKKQPVAFWCNPISGHNTLYWYLQNLGQGPELLIRYENEEAVDDSQLPKDRFSAERLKGVDSTLKIQPAELGDSAVYLCASSLGDRGPSYEQYFGPGTRLTVT.

The rearrangement joins TRBV6-5 to TRBJ1-3, with D maybe TRBD1 (6 bases). Per germline, CDR1 MNHEY and CDR2 SVGAGI. V was trimmed by 0 bases and J by 1 base, leaving 7 bases between them. The CDR3 consists of 15 residues. As DNA, the CDR3 is TGTGCCAGCAGTTACTCTGGGACATCTGGAAACACCATATATTTT. Protein: CASSYSGTSGNTIYF.

The chain combines TRBV6-5 with TRBJ2-7, with D perhaps matching TRBD2 (5 bases). The CDR3 is 14 residues long. V was pared by 7 bases and J by 0 bases, with 13 bases between. Germline V gives CDR1 MNHEY, CDR2 SVGAGI. CDR3 in amino acids: CASTRTGSSYEQYF. The CDR3 coding sequence is TGTGCCAGCACAAGAACGGGGAGCTCCTACGAGCAGTACTTC.

The chain employs TRBV2 and TRBJ1-1; 9 bases match TRBD1. The trim removed 8 bases at V and 7 bases at J, leaving 8 bases unmatched. The CDR3 runs 13 residues. The V gene's germline CDR1 is SNHLY and CDR2 FYNNEI. CDR3 in DNA: TGTGCCAGCGGCCCACAGGGGGCTGGTGAAGCTTTCTTT. Encoded protein: CASGPQGAGEAFF.

The chain uses TRBV4-1 and TRBJ1-2, with D tentatively TRBD1 (6 bases). The V end lost 0 bases, the J end lost 6 bases, and 14 bases lay between the germline ends. The CDR3 is 15 residues long. The germline CDR1 and CDR2 sequences are MGHRA and YSYEKL. For the CDR3, the DNA is TGCGCCAGCAGCCAAGATCCATTGGCAGGGGATGGCTACACCTTC. This translates into CASSQDPLAGDGYTF.

The rearrangement links TRBV11-2 to TRBJ1-1; 8 nucleotides align to TRBD1. The CDR3 spans 14 residues. The V and J ends lost 3 bases and 3 bases, in that order; junction bases with no gene match: 3. CDR1 and CDR2 (germline): SGHAT, FQNNGV. The CDR3 here is CASSLGRGHTEAFF. The CDR3 bases are TGTGCCAGCAGCTTGGGCAGGGGGCACACTGAAGCTTTCTTT.